The 5 T cell receptor beta chains presented below share a single source sample, sequenced in a study of neoadjuvant anti-PD-1 for oral cavity cancer. Assay used: immunoSEQ multiplex PCR; TCRdb lists only in-frame clones, some missing. The sample yields some 7,600 clones, about half seen once. Sequencing used tumor tissue, obtained before nivolumab (anti-PD-1) treatment. The source is a person between 40 and 85 years old with oral cavity squamous cell carcinoma.

The V call is TRBV10-2, the J call TRBJ2-5; D perhaps matches TRBD2 (6 bases). Germline V CDR1 and CDR2: WSHSY, SAAADI. Trimming cost V 6 bases and J 7 bases, with 21 bases left between them. This CDR3 has 15 amino acids. CDR3 protein: CASRERDSEWWTQYF. The CDR3 DNA reads TGCGCCAGCAGAGAACGGGACTCGGAATGGTGGACCCAGTACTTC.

This chain uses TRBV10-1 with TRBJ2-3; no clear D. Germline CDR1 WNHNN, CDR2 SYGVQD (reference sequence). V was shortened by 4 bases and J by 0 bases, with 8 bases between the two germline ends. The CDR3 runs to 14 residues. The CDR3 is CASSGDPSTDTQYF. Here the CDR3 DNA reads TGCGCCAGCAGTGGAGATCCTAGCACAGATACGCAGTATTTT.

The V call is TRBV29-1, the J call TRBJ2-3, with D tentatively TRBD1 (5 bases). The germline CDR1 and CDR2 sequences are SQVTM and ANQGSEA. V was shortened by 0 bases and J by 8 bases, with 15 bases between the two germline ends. The CDR3 sequence is 14 residues long. The CDR3 sequence: CSVEDPQVGSTQYF. The DNA of the CDR3 is TGCAGCGTTGAAGATCCACAGGTTGGGTCTACGCAGTATTTT.

This chain connects TRBV19 to TRBJ2-5; TRBD2 might be the D (5 bases). The germline CDR1 and CDR2 sequences are LNHDA and SQIVND (reference sequence). The CDR3 contains 14 residues. Trimming took off 4 bases at V and 5 bases at J, with 14 bases between the two ends. CDR3 DNA: TGTGCCAGTAGTAAGTCCGGGAATCTGGAGACCCAGTACTTC. This translates into CASSKSGNLETQYF.

This clone has only a few counts. The genes are TRBV5-6 and TRBJ1-1, with D perhaps matching TRBD1 (5 bases). Germline V gene data show CDR1 as SGHDT and CDR2 as YYEEEE. V lost 0 bases and J 3 bases, leaving 9 bases between the germline ends. The CDR3 sequence is 14 residues long. The CDR3 DNA sequence: TGTGCCAGCAGCTTGGCCGGGGGGTACACTGAAGCTTTCTTT. The encoded protein is CASSLAGGYTEAFF.